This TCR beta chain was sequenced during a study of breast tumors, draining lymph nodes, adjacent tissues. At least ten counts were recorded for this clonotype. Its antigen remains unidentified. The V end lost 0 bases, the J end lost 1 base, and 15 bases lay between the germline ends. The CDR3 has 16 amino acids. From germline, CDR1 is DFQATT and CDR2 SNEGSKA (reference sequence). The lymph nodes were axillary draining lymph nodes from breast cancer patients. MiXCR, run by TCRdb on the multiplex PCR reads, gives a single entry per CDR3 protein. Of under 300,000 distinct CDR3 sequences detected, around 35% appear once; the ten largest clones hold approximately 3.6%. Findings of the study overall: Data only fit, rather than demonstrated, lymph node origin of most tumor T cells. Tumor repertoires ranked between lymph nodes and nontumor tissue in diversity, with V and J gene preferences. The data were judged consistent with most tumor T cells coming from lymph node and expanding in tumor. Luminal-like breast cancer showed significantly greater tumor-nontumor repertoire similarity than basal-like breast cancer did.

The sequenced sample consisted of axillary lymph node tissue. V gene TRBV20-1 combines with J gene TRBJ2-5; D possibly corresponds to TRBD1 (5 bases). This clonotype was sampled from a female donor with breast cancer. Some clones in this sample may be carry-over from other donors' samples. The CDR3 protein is CSARDPFRGAQETQYF. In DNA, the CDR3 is TGCAGTGCTAGAGATCCCTTCCGTGGGGCCCAAGAGACCCAGTACTTC.